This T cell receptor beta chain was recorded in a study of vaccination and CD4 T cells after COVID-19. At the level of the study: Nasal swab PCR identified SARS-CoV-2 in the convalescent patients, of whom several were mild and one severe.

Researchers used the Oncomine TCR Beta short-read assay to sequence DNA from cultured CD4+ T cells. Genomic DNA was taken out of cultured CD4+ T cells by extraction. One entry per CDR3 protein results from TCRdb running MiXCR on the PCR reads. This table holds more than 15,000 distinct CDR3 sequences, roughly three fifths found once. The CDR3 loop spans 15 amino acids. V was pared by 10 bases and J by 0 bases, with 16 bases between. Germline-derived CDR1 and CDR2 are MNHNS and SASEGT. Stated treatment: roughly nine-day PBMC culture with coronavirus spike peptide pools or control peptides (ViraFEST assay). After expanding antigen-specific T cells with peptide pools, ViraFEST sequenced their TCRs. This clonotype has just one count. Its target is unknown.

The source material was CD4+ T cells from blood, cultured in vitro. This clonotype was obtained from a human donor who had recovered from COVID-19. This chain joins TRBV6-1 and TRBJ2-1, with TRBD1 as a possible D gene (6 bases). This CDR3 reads CATQGPPLSYNEQFF. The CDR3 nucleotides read TGTGCCACACAGGGCCCCCCTCTCTCCTACAATGAGCAGTTCTTC.